Presented here are 13 T cell receptor beta chains from one specimen sequenced in a study of OX40 agonist ivuxolimab in advanced cancers. Some clones are missing from TCRdb's copy, which holds only in-frame ones; the method was immunoSEQ multiplex PCR. The profile shows around 67,000 clones, around 80% of them singletons. The material sequenced was CD4+ or CD8+ T cells sorted from blood, taken in a trial of the OX40 agonist ivuxolimab. These TCRs come from an adult with an advanced solid tumor such as melanoma, head and neck, liver or kidney cancer.

This sequence joins TRBV6-6 and TRBJ1-1, with 8 positions matching TRBD1. This CDR3 has 14 residues. Losses at the gene ends were 1 base for V and 7 bases for J; bases not matched to a gene: 5. CDR1 MNHNY and CDR2 SVGAGI come from the germline V gene (reference sequence). CDR3 DNA sequence: TGTGCCAGCAGTTACTGGACAGGGTGGTATGAAGCTTTCTTT. It yields the protein CASSYWTGWYEAFF.

The rearrangement joins TRBV5-4 to TRBJ2-1; 10 bases match TRBD2. The V gene end was trimmed by 4 bases and the J gene end by 10 bases; junction bases not matched to a gene: 17. The germline V gene has CDR1 SGHNT and CDR2 YYREEE (reference sequence). The CDR3 loop spans 17 amino acids. CDR3 residues: CASSPRRPSGGPREQFF. CDR3 DNA: TGTGCCAGCAGCCCGAGGAGACCTAGCGGGGGCCCGAGGGAGCAGTTCTTC.

This chain uses TRBV4-1 with TRBJ2-7; TRBD1 matches at 9 bases. The trim removed 4 bases at V and 2 bases at J, leaving 9 bases unmatched. Germline V gene lookup returns CDR1 MGHRA and CDR2 YSYEKL. The CDR3 totals 16 residues. The CDR3 sequence is CASSPVGTGRAYEQYF. The CDR3 DNA follows: TGCGCCAGCAGCCCAGTGGGGACAGGGAGGGCCTACGAGCAGTACTTC.

This chain links TRBV5-4 with TRBJ2-7; 8 bases match TRBD1. Germline assignment: CDR1 SGHNT and CDR2 YYREEE (reference sequence). V dropped 4 bases and J dropped 0; count of bases not matched to a gene: 3. There are 14 residues in the CDR3. DNA for the CDR3: TGTGCCAGCAGCGATACAGGGGGCTCCTACGAGCAGTACTTC. The encoded protein is CASSDTGGSYEQYF.

J is TRBJ2-3 and V is TRBV4-1; D possibly corresponds to TRBD2 (5 bases). The CDR3 runs 14 residues. Germline CDR1 is MGHRA and CDR2 is YSYEKL. The V end lost 6 bases, the J end lost 2 bases, and 12 bases lay between the germline ends. The CDR3 sequence: CASSPVGATDTQYF. The DNA for the CDR3 is TGCGCCAGCAGTCCCGTGGGAGCCACAGATACGCAGTATTTT.

This clone was counted only a few times. V usage is TRBV2 and J usage is TRBJ1-6, with 8 bases lining up with TRBD1. The germline V gene encodes CDR1 SNHLY and CDR2 FYNNEI. With V trimmed by 4 bases and J by 7 bases, 3 bases remained unmatched. CDR3 length equals 14 residues. CDR3 bases: TGTGCCAGCAGTGGGACAGGGCGGAATTCACCCCTCCACTTT. It encodes CASSGTGRNSPLHF. Variable domain in full (rest from reference TRBV2 and TRBJ1-6): EPEVTQTPSHQVTQMGQEVILRCVPISNHLYFYWYRQILGQKVEFLVSFYNNEISEKSEIFDDQFSVERPDGSNFTLKIRSTKLEDSAMYFCASSGTGRNSPLHFGNGTRLTVT.

V usage is TRBV18 and J usage is TRBJ2-5; D uncertain. The germline CDR1 and CDR2 sequences are KGHSH and LQKENI. Trimming cost V 3 bases and J 5 bases, with 10 bases left between them. The CDR3 is 13 amino acids. The CDR3 loop reads CASSPGPRETQYF. The DNA for the CDR3 is TGTGCCAGCTCACCGGGCCCCCGGGAGACCCAGTACTTC.

The V and J genes are TRBV7-8 and TRBJ1-3; D may be TRBD1 (5 bases). Looked up from germline, CDR1 is SGHVS and CDR2 is FQNEAQ. The V end lost 5 bases, the J end lost 2 bases, and 13 bases lay between the germline ends. The CDR3 contains 15 residues. CDR3 bases: TGTGCCAGCAGCATAACAGGTCAAACTGGAAACACCATATATTTT. The encoded protein is CASSITGQTGNTIYF.

The CDR3 nucleotides are TGTGCCAGCAGCTTACGGGCTGCGGATGAGCAGTTCTTC. The encoded protein is CASSLRAADEQFF. The chain is built from TRBV7-2 and TRBJ2-1; D gene uncertain. V lost 2 bases and J 8 bases, leaving 10 bases between the germline ends. CDR3 length: 13 amino acids. The germline CDR1 and CDR2 sequences are SGHTA and FQGNSA. Combining the CDR3 with reference TRBV7-2 and TRBJ2-1 gives the whole variable domain GAGVSQSPSNKVTEKGKDVELRCDPISGHTALYWYRQSLGQGLEFLIYFQGNSAPDKSGLPSDRFSAERTGGSVSTLTIQRTQQEDSAVYLCASSLRAADEQFFGPGTRLTVL.

This chain links TRBV7-9 with TRBJ2-7; D remains unclear. Germline V lookup: CDR1 SEHNR, CDR2 FQNEAQ (reference sequence). Trimming removed 2 bases from V and 1 base from J, with 21 bases in between. The CDR3 sequence is 18 residues long. CDR3 region: CASSLSRFTYPASYEQYF. As DNA, the CDR3 is TGTGCCAGCAGCTTAAGTAGGTTCACTTACCCAGCGTCCTACGAGCAGTACTTC.

The V gene is TRBV5-8, the J gene TRBJ1-3, with a tentative D call TRBD1 (5 bases). The ends were cut back, 2 bases at V and 0 bases at J, with 6 bases in the middle. CDR1 is SGHTS and CDR2 is YDEGEE in the germline V gene. This CDR3 spans 14 amino acids. DNA for the CDR3: TGTGCCAGCAGCTTTCAGGGCTCTGGAAACACCATATATTTT. Protein sequence: CASSFQGSGNTIYF. The whole variable domain, filled in from reference TRBV5-8 and TRBJ1-3, reads EAGVTQSPTHLIKTRGQQATLRCSPISGHTSVYWYQQALGLGLQFLLWYDEGEERNRGNFPPRFSGRQFPNYSSELNVNALELEDSALYLCASSFQGSGNTIYFGEGSWLTVV.

The chain has TRBV25-1 and TRBJ1-2; a weak D match, TRBD1 (5 bases). Germline assignment: CDR1 MGHDK and CDR2 SYGVNS. V lost 7 bases and J 8 bases, leaving 17 bases between the germline ends. The CDR3 runs to 13 residues. This CDR3 is CASTDRQGVGYTF. CDR3 DNA sequence: TGTGCCAGCACTGATCGGCAGGGTGTAGGCTACACCTTC.

The chain carries TRBV7-9 and TRBJ1-1, with D maybe TRBD1 (6 bases). This CDR3 has 12 residues. CDR1 is SEHNR and CDR2 is FQNEAQ in the germline V gene (reference sequence). The V and J ends lost 5 bases and 7 bases respectively, with 11 bases between them. The CDR3 sequence: CASSRGTSEAFF. CDR3 sequence (DNA): TGTGCCAGCAGCCGAGGGACAAGTGAAGCTTTCTTT.